This passage covers 14 T cell receptor beta chains from one sample sequenced in a study of T cell responses to AZD1222 COVID-19 vaccine. Profiled with immunoSEQ multiplex PCR; TCRdb holds only in-frame clones, not every one. The data contain 70,000 to 95,000 clones, over 75% of them singletons. This specimen consisted of peripheral blood, obtained on day 0 of AZD1222 vaccination. These receptors came from an adult in good health.

The V and J genes are TRBV24-1 and TRBJ2-7; 10 bases line up with TRBD1. The CDR3 has 15 residues. After removal of 5 bases from V and 5 bases from J, the junction contained 8 bases not matched to a gene. The germline gives CDR1 KGHDR, CDR2 SFDVKD. The CDR3 reads CATSVAGTGAHEQYF. As DNA, the CDR3 is TGTGCCACCAGTGTCGCCGGGACAGGGGCTCACGAGCAGTACTTC.

The CDR3 nucleotides are TGTGCCAGCAGTCTGTCTAGCGGGGGCCTCCAAGAGACCCAGTACTTC. Translation: CASSLSSGGLQETQYF. The chain links TRBV28 to TRBJ2-5; TRBD2 agrees at 10 bases. V gave up 5 bases and J gave up 1 base; unmatched junction bases: 7. The CDR3 sequence is 16 residues long. The germline V gene has CDR1 MDHEN and CDR2 SYDVKM.

The chain couples TRBV5-5 to TRBJ1-3, with TRBD1 identical over 7 bases. The V segment lost 4 bases and the J segment 2 bases; nucleotides outside the gene matches: 3. This CDR3 region has 14 residues. Germline V gene data show CDR1 as SGHKS and CDR2 as YYEKEE (reference sequence). The CDR3 region is CASSLGTAGNTIYF. CDR3 sequence (DNA): TGTGCCAGCAGCCTCGGGACAGCTGGAAACACCATATATTTT.

This chain links TRBV5-1 with TRBJ1-5; maybe TRBD1 (6 bases). Germline loops: CDR1 SGHRS, CDR2 YFSETQ. The CDR3 is 14 amino acids. Trimming pared 7 bases from V and 2 bases from J, leaving 13 bases between. The CDR3, as DNA: TGCGCCAGCTCGGAGGGGGGGGGCAATCAGCCCCAGCATTTT. This encodes CASSEGGGNQPQHF.

This chain uses TRBV19 with TRBJ2-3, with TRBD1 matching over 10 bases. CDR1 LNHDA and CDR2 SQIVND come from the germline V gene (reference sequence). V was pared by 6 bases and J by 4 bases, with 10 bases of the junction left unmatched. This CDR3 is built from 16 residues. Here the CDR3 reads CASSHGRGQGPDTQYF. In DNA, the CDR3 is TGTGCCAGTAGCCATGGGAGGGGACAGGGGCCAGATACGCAGTATTTT.

The CDR3 protein is CASSSQHSTYEQYF. CDR3 nucleotide sequence: TGTGCCAGCAGCTCGCAGCATTCGACCTACGAGCAGTACTTC. This sequence joins TRBV5-5 and TRBJ2-7; D not certain. CDR1 SGHKS and CDR2 YYEKEE come from the germline V gene (reference sequence). V was pared by 3 bases and J by 2 bases, with 12 bases between. The length of the CDR3 is 14 residues.

The V call is TRBV12-3 or TRBV12-4, the J call TRBJ1-5, with a weak D call TRBD1 (6 bases). The V end lost 5 bases, the J end lost 11 bases, and 10 bases lay between the germline ends. CDR3 length equals 11 residues. The DNA for the CDR3 is TGTGCCAGCAGTAGGGGGGGGTCCCAGCATTTT. The encoded protein is CASSRGGSQHF.

The chain uses TRBV5-4 and TRBJ1-6, with 8 positions matching TRBD1. V was pared by 3 bases and J by 6 bases, with 2 bases of the junction left unmatched. The CDR3 consists of 14 residues. In germline, CDR1 is SGHNT, CDR2 YYREEE (reference sequence). CDR3 loop: CASSSDRVNSPLHF. The CDR3 region has the DNA TGTGCCAGCAGCTCGGACAGGGTTAATTCACCCCTCCACTTT. Full variable domain (missing parts from reference TRBV5-4 and TRBJ1-6): ETGVTQSPTHLIKTRGQQVTLRCSSQSGHNTVSWYQQALGQGPQFIFQYYREEENGRGNFPPRFSGLQFPNYSSELNVNALELDDSALYLCASSSDRVNSPLHFGNGTRLTVT.

The chain links TRBV6-1 to TRBJ2-2; D gene ambiguous. The CDR3 runs to 13 residues. V dropped 3 bases and J dropped 6 bases, with 8 bases sitting between them. Germline loops: CDR1 MNHNS, CDR2 SASEGT. As DNA, the CDR3 is TGTGCCAGCAGTGATCTGCTACCCGGGGAGCTGTTTTTT. Protein: CASSDLLPGELFF.

The CDR3 DNA sequence: TGTGCCAGCAGCAAAGTCCACCGACAGAAGATAGCCAAAAACATTCAGTACTTC. Its translation is CASSKVHRQKIAKNIQYF. The rearrangement uses TRBV21-1 and TRBJ2-4; TRBD1 is the table's D call, not checked against the DNA. TRBV21-1 is labeled a pseudogene. The CDR3 runs 18 residues.

The rearrangement links TRBV9 to TRBJ1-3; 7 bases are shared with TRBD1. Looked up from germline, CDR1 is SGDLS and CDR2 is YYNGEE. V shed 3 bases, J shed 0 bases, and the junction held 3 bases outside the gene matches. This CDR3 contains 15 residues. The CDR3 nucleotides are TGTGCCAGCAGCGGAGGGACAGCCTCTGGAAACACCATATATTTT. Protein: CASSGGTASGNTIYF.

This clone was recorded a few times. It is unclear where the CDR3 begins or ends on the DNA, so no DNA is shown, and the CDR3 is as TCRdb lists it. The chain has TRBV6-5 and TRBJ2-5; TRBD2, the table's D call, lacks a check against the DNA. CDR1 and CDR2 (germline): MNHEY, SVGAGI. 16 amino acids form the CDR3, both terminal residues included. CDR3 residues: CASSSSGGSLVETQYF.

The table lists this clone with a count of one. The rearrangement links TRBV14 to TRBJ1-6; D uncertain. V was shortened by 0 bases and J by 14 bases, with 8 bases between the two germline ends. CDR3 length: 12 amino acids. The germline V gene has CDR1 SGHDN and CDR2 FVKESK. The CDR3 DNA is TGTGCCAGCAGCCAAGATCCCTCGACCCTCCACTTT. Translated: CASSQDPSTLHF.

The chain joins TRBV4-2 to TRBJ2-2, with D hard to call. CDR1 is LGHNA and CDR2 is YNFKEQ in the germline V gene. The CDR3 totals 15 residues. Trimming took 5 bases from V and 0 from J, leaving 10 bases between them. CDR3 region: CASSFTGPNTGELFF. In nucleotides, the CDR3 is TGTGCCAGCAGCTTCACTGGGCCGAACACCGGGGAGCTGTTTTTT.